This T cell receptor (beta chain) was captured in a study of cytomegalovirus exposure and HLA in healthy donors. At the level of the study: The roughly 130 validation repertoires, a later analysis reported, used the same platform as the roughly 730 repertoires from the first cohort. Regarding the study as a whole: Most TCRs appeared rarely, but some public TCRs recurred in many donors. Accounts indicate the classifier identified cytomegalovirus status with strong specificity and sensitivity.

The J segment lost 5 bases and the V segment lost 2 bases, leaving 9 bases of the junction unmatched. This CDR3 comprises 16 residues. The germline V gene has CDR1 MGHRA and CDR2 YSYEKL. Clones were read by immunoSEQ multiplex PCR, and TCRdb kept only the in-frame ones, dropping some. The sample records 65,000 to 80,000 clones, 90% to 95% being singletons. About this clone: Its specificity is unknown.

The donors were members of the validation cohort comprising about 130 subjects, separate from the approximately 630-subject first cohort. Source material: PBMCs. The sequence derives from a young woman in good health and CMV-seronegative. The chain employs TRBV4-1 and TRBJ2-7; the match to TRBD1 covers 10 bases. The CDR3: CASSQPARDRGNEQYF. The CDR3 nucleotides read TGCGCCAGCAGCCAACCTGCAAGGGACAGGGGAAACGAGCAGTACTTC.